This T cell receptor beta chain came from a study of CXCR3-negative and CXCR3-positive naive CD8 T cells. The CDR3 totals 13 residues. Looked up from germline, CDR1 is LGHNT and CDR2 is FRNRAP. With respect to this clonotype: The target antigen is unknown.

General study findings and limits: Naive cells that were CXCR3-positive had more hydrophobic TRB CDR3s (compared with CXCR3-negative naive cells).

The study made its TRB cDNA libraries by 5' RACE, adding UMI labels. TCRdb reprocessed the 5' RACE reads, with one entry per CDR3 protein and no DNA. The listing records nearly 110,000 distinct CDR3 sequences. This chain uses TRBV12-5 with TRBJ1-1; TCRdb's D call of TRBD1 is untestable without DNA. The specimen was naive CXCR3+ CD8+ T cells from blood. Subset reported: CD45RO-CCR7+CD27+CD95- naive CD8+ T cells expressing CXCR3 (TNR3+). The sequence came from a human donor in good health. Some clones in this sample may be carry-over from other donors' samples. CDR3 loop: CASDKDRANEAFF.